These 4 T cell receptor beta chains were sequenced from one sample in a study of blood T cell repertoires in COVID-19 (dated by TCRdb to the early 2020s). The library came from the immunoSEQ multiplex PCR assay. TCRdb mirrors the immuneACCESS table, restricted to in-frame sequences. Some clones are absent from its copies; in checked studies, under half trace to an unresolved V gene, and the reason for the others is unknown. Counted in this sample were roughly 250,000 clones; under 85% of them appeared once. The ten most abundant clones make up around 3.6% of the sample. The sequencing input was peripheral blood. The source is a woman aged 40 to 50 with active or convalescent COVID-19.

V is TRBV6-1 and J is TRBJ2-7; 10 bases map to TRBD2. V was clipped by 6 bases and J by 0 bases; unmatched bases: 2. In germline, CDR1 is MNHNS, CDR2 SASEGT. The CDR3 runs to 14 residues. CDR3 loop: CASSSSGGSYEQYV. CDR3 DNA: TGTGCCAGCAGCTCTAGCGGGGGCTCCTACGAGCAGTACGTC.

The table lists this clone with a few counts. The rearrangement joins TRBV6-1 to TRBJ2-5, with 7 positions matching TRBD2. The CDR3 sequence is 15 residues long. Unmatched junction bases numbered 4, after V lost 1 base and J lost 2 bases. Germline CDR1 and CDR2: MNHNS and SASEGT. The CDR3 sequence: CASSEVVGGQETQYF. The CDR3 DNA reads as TGTGCCAGCAGTGAAGTAGTCGGGGGGCAAGAGACCCAGTACTTC.

The chain has TRBV28 and TRBJ2-7; TRBD2 matches at 10 bases. Germline V gene lookup returns CDR1 MDHEN and CDR2 SYDVKM. This CDR3 is built from 17 residues. V was pared by 4 bases and J by 4 bases, with 13 bases of the junction left unmatched. The CDR3 is CASSSVKRGGRTYEQYV. The CDR3 DNA reads as TGTGCCAGCAGTTCGGTGAAGCGGGGGGGCCGAACTTACGAGCAGTACGTC.

The V gene is TRBV9, the J gene TRBJ2-4; 16 bases fit TRBD2. Trimming at V came to 0 bases and at J to 7 bases, leaving 7 bases not matched to a gene. CDR1 SGDLS and CDR2 YYNGEE come from the germline V gene. The CDR3 has 18 amino acids. CDR3 sequence (DNA): TGTGCCAGCAGCGTAGACCCAGGGACTAGCGGGGGGGACAACATTCAGTACTTC. Its protein is CASSVDPGTSGGDNIQYF.